This T cell receptor (beta chain) was identified in a study of identical twins. This clonotype was seen a few times. Germline-derived CDR1 and CDR2 are KGHSH and LQKENI. This CDR3 is 15 amino acids long. V lost 4 bases and J lost 1, with 10 bases in between. TCRdb fed the 5' RACE reads into MiXCR, producing one record per CDR3 protein. The sample gives around 340,000 distinct CDR3 sequences, about 9% of which show up once; approximately 8.9% is in the top ten. The receptor was isolated from a woman aged 45-65 years in good health. Specimen: naive T cells sorted from blood. This chain joins TRBV18 and TRBJ2-2, with unresolved D. CDR3 sequence: CASSQQRLNTGELFF. The CDR3 DNA is TGTGCCAGCTCACAACAGCGACTGAACACCGGGGAGCTGTTTTTT.